This T cell receptor beta chain was captured in a study of CD8 T cells in ankylosing spondylitis. Study findings and constraints: Several of the motif variants were reported before in synovial fluid and blood from reactive arthritis. A motif of 7 to 9 highly homologous TCR beta variants was seen as apparently characteristic of ankylosing spondylitis blood. The disease-linked clones had a CD8+ phenotype and low blood frequencies. Disease-linked clones reportedly concentrated significantly in matched ankylosing spondylitis synovial fluid.

It was by quantitative 5'-RACE with molecular barcodes that TCR beta libraries were made. TCRdb called the 5' RACE reads again in MiXCR, with one record for every CDR3 protein. The repertoire holds around 770,000 distinct CDR3 sequences, with roughly 20% as singletons. This clonotype was seen only a few times. The antigen is undetermined. V lost 3 bases, J lost 7 bases, and 8 bases stayed unmatched. CDR3 length: 16 amino acids. CDR1 LGHNA and CDR2 YSLEER come from the germline V gene. The chain has TRBV4-3 and TRBJ1-6, with 8 bases fitting TRBD1. The clonotype was recovered from a male donor with ankylosing spondylitis. Sequencing was carried out using blood, either unsorted or a sorted T cell fraction (not recorded which). The CDR3 region has the DNA TGCGCCAGCAGCCAGCCCTACAGGGGGGCCAATTCACCCCTCCACTTT. Residues: CASSQPYRGANSPLHF.